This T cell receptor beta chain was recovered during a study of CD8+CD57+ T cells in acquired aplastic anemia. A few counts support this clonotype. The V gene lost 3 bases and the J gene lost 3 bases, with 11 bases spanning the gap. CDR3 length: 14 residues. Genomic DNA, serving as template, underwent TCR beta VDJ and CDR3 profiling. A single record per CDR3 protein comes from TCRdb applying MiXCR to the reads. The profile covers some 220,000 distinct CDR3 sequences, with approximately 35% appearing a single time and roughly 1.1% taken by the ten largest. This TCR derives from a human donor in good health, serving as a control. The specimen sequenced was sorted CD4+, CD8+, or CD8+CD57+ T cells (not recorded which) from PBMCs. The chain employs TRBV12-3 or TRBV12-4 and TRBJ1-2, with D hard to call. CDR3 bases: TGTGCCAGCAGTTTTAATCAGTTACACTATGGCTACACCTTC. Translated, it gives CASSFNQLHYGYTF.